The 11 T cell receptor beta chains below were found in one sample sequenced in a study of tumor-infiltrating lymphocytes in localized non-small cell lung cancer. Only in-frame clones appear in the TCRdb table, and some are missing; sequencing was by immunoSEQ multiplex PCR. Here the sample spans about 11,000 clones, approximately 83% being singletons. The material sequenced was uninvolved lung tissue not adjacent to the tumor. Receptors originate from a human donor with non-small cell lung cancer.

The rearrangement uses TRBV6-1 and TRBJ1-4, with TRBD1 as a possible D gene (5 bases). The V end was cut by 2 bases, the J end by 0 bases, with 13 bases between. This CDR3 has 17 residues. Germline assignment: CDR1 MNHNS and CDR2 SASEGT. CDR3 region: CASSEWGVGPTNEKLFF. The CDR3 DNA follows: TGTGCCAGCAGTGAATGGGGGGTTGGACCAACTAATGAAAAACTGTTTTTT.

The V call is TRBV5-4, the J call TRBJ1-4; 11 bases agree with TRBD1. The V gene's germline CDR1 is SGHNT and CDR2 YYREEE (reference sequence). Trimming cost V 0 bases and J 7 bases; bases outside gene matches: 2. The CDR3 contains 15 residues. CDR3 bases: TGTGCCAGCAGCTTGGGGACAGGGGGCGGTGAAAAACTGTTTTTT. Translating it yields CASSLGTGGGEKLFF.

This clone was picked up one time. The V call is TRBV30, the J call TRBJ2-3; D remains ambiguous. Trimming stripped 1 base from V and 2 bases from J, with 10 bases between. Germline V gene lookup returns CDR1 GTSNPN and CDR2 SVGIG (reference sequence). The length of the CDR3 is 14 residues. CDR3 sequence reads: CAWSEGYNTDTQYF. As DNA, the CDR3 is TGTGCCTGGAGTGAAGGGTATAACACAGATACGCAGTATTTT.

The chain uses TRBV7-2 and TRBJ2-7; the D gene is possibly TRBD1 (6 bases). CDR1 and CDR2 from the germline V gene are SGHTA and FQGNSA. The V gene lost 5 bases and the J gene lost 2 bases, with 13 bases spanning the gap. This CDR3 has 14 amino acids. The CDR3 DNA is TGTGCCAGCAGCCCCCAACAGGGACCCTACGAGCAGTACTTC. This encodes CASSPQQGPYEQYF.

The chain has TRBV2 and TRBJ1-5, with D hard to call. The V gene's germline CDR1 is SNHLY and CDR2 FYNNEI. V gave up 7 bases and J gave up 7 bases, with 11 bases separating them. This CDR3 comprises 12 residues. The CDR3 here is CASNPTGQPQHF. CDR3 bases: TGTGCCAGCAACCCTACGGGGCAGCCCCAGCATTTT.

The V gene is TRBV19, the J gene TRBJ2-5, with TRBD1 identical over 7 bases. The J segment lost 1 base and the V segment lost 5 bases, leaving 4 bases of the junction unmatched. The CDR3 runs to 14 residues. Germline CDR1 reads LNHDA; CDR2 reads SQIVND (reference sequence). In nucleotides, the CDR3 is TGTGCCAGTAGTCTGGGGACAGCCCAAGAGACCCAGTACTTC. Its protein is CASSLGTAQETQYF.

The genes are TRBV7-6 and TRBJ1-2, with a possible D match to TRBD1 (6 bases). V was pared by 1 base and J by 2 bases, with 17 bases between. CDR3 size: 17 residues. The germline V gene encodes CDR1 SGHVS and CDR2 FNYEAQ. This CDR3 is CASSLVGSGQGNYGYTF. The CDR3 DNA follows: TGTGCCAGCAGCTTAGTAGGTAGCGGGCAGGGGAACTATGGCTACACCTTC. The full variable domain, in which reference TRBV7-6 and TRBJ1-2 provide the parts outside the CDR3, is GAGVSQSPRYKVTKRGQDVALRCDPISGHVSLYWYRQALGQGPEFLTYFNYEAQQDKSGLPNDRFSAERPEGSISTLTIQRTEQRDSAMYRCASSLVGSGQGNYGYTFGSGTRLTVV.

In DNA, the CDR3 is TGTGCCAGCAGTGATCCCACGGACCGCAGAAACACCATATATTTT. Protein sequence: CASSDPTDRRNTIYF. The chain links TRBV25-1 to TRBJ1-3, with unresolved D. V gave up 3 bases and J gave up 5 bases, with 14 bases separating them. The germline V gene encodes CDR1 MGHDK and CDR2 SYGVNS. This CDR3 comprises 15 residues.

As DNA, the CDR3 is TGTGCCAGCAGTTTAACCGGGGCCTACGAGCAGTACTTC. The encoded protein is CASSLTGAYEQYF. The genes are TRBV27 and TRBJ2-7, with D tentatively TRBD2 (5 bases). The CDR3 spans 13 residues. V was clipped by 2 bases and J by 2 bases, with 7 bases between them. CDR1 is MNHEY, CDR2 SMNVEV, per germline (reference sequence).

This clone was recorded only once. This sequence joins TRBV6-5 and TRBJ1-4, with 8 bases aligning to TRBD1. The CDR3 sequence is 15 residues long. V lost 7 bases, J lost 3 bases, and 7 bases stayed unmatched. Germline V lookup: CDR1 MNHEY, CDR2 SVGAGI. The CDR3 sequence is CASTQTGASNEKLFF. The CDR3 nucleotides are TGTGCCAGCACTCAGACAGGGGCTTCTAATGAAAAACTGTTTTTT.

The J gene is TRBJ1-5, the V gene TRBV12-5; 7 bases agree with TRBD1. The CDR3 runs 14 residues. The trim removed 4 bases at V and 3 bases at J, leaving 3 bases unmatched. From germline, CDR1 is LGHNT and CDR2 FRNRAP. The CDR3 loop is CASGYRGNNQPQHF. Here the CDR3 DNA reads TGTGCTAGTGGTTACAGGGGTAACAATCAGCCCCAGCATTTT.